The following is a T cell receptor (beta chain) sequence with its context. This sample was included in a study of blood T cell repertoires in COVID-19. For the study at large: Sites across the United States, Italy and Spain contributed samples from acute and convalescent COVID-19.

Per the original data handling: Estimated nucleated cell counts came from reference gene primer amplification. The protocol was immunoSEQ multiplex PCR, while the TCRdb copy is restricted to in-frame clones and leaves out a portion. The DNA gave D and trimming, while V, J and clone size come from that table. The table lists 250,000 or so clones, 70% to 90% of them singletons. From germline, CDR1 is LGHDT and CDR2 YNNKEL (reference sequence). Trimming at V came to 0 bases and at J to 7 bases, leaving 13 bases not matched to a gene. The CDR3 loop spans 17 amino acids. Input material: peripheral blood. This receptor was identified in a man younger than 35 with active or convalescent COVID-19. This chain joins TRBV3-1 (or the pseudogene TRBV3-2) and TRBJ2-7, with 9 bases that match TRBD2. The DNA for the CDR3 is TGTGCCAGCAGCCAAGAAAGCGGGAGGCAGGGCCGCTGGGAGCAGTACTTC. As protein: CASSQESGRQGRWEQYF.